These 24 T cell receptor beta chains originate from one sample sequenced in a study of cytomegalovirus exposure and HLA in healthy donors. The PCR was carried out with 60 Vbeta primers and 13 Jbeta primers. Data came from immunoSEQ multiplex PCR; TCRdb stores just in-frame clones and leaves some out. The sample includes over 95,000 clones, 65% to 85% of them seen just once. The sample comprised PBMCs. Receptors were obtained from a woman in her twenties or thirties in good health and CMV-seropositive.

J is TRBJ2-7 and V is TRBV13; TRBD2 is a possible D gene (5 bases). The CDR3 has 17 amino acids. Germline CDR1 reads PRHDT; CDR2 reads FYEKMQ (reference sequence). The V end lost 5 bases, the J end lost 1 base, and 21 bases lay between the germline ends. In DNA form, the CDR3 reads TGTGCCAGCAGCCTAAGGAGGACCCCTCGAGGGTCCTACGAGCAGTACTTC. Its translation: CASSLRRTPRGSYEQYF.

This chain connects TRBV10-3 to TRBJ2-7, with 7 bases matching TRBD2. The CDR3 has 14 residues. V was pared by 3 bases and J by 5 bases, with 7 bases of the junction left unmatched. Germline loops: CDR1 ENHRY, CDR2 SYGVKD. As DNA, the CDR3 is TGTGCCATCAGTGAAGTACTAGCGAGTGACGAGCAGTACTTC. It encodes CAISEVLASDEQYF.

This chain uses TRBV5-4 with TRBJ1-2; 8 bases match TRBD1. Trimming took 4 bases from V and 6 from J; bases not matched to a gene: 20. The germline V gene has CDR1 SGHNT and CDR2 YYREEE (reference sequence). The CDR3 extends over 18 amino acids. The CDR3 nucleotides are TGTGCCAGCAGCCCCCTCCGGTCCACTCCGGGACAGGAGGATGGCTACACCTTC. Amino acid sequence: CASSPLRSTPGQEDGYTF.

The chain employs TRBV19 and TRBJ1-4, with no clear D. The CDR3 covers 13 residues. Trimming stripped 5 bases from V and 8 bases from J, with 12 bases between. In germline, CDR1 is LNHDA, CDR2 SQIVND (reference sequence). The CDR3 sequence is CASSWVGEEKLFF. CDR3 nucleotides: TGTGCCAGTAGTTGGGTGGGAGAGGAAAAACTGTTTTTT.

CDR3 coding DNA: TGTGCCAGCAGTTACCTGTATGGCTACACCTTC. Protein product: CASSYLYGYTF. The V and J genes are TRBV6-6 and TRBJ1-2; no reliable D call. V lost 2 bases and J 5 bases, leaving 3 bases between the germline ends. Germline V gives CDR1 MNHNY, CDR2 SVGAGI (reference sequence). This CDR3 is 11 amino acids long.

This clone was recorded once. J is TRBJ1-2 and V is TRBV6-5, with D perhaps matching TRBD1 (5 bases). The ends were cut back, 2 bases at V and 3 bases at J, with 7 bases in the middle. The CDR3 loop spans 13 amino acids. Germline V gene sequence: CDR1 MNHEY, CDR2 SVGAGI. The CDR3 DNA follows: TGTGCCAGCAGTTACGACAGTTACTATGGCTACACCTTC. Its translation is CASSYDSYYGYTF.

This clone has just one count. The chain recombines TRBV5-1 with TRBJ1-4, with D unclear. Trimming took off 1 base at V and 8 bases at J, with 9 bases between the two ends. The germline V gene encodes CDR1 SGHRS and CDR2 YFSETQ. The CDR3 runs to 13 residues. CDR3 coding DNA: TGCGCCAGCAGCTTGTCTTTCGGGGAAAAACTGTTTTTT. Translated, it gives CASSLSFGEKLFF. The variable domain in full, with the rest retrieved from reference TRBV5-1 and TRBJ1-4, is KAGVTQTPRYLIKTRGQQVTLSCSPISGHRSVSWYQQTPGQGLQFLFEYFSETQRNKGNFPGRFSGRQFSNSRSEMNVSTLELGDSALYLCASSLSFGEKLFFGSGTQLSVL.

A few counts support this clone. The chain uses TRBV11-3 and TRBJ2-5; D unclear. The germline V gene has CDR1 SGHNT and CDR2 YENEEA. With 0 bases removed from V and 9 bases from J, the gap between germline ends came to 8 bases. The CDR3 totals 12 residues. DNA of the CDR3: TGTGCCAGCAGCTTAGATCCTGTGTCCCAGTACTTC. It specifies CASSLDPVSQYF.

This clone was counted only a few times. This chain's CDR3 is CASSNTQFGEAFF. As DNA, the CDR3 is TGTGCCAGCAGCAATACTCAATTCGGTGAAGCTTTCTTT. The J gene is TRBJ1-1, the V gene TRBV13; no clear D gene. The CDR3 consists of 13 residues. In germline, CDR1 is PRHDT, CDR2 FYEKMQ (reference sequence). Trimming removed 5 bases at V and 7 bases at J, with 14 bases between.

The genes are TRBV29-1 and TRBJ2-7; 10 nucleotides agree with TRBD1. Germline CDR1 is SQVTM and CDR2 is ANQGSEA. The ends lost 7 bases at V and 6 bases at J; junction bases unmatched: 9. The CDR3 extends over 13 amino acids. CDR3 DNA: TGCAGCGCCTACAGACAGGGGGCCCGCGAGCAGTACTTC. This codes for CSAYRQGAREQYF.

The chain combines TRBV5-1 with TRBJ2-7; D not certain. CDR3 size: 14 residues. The V gene lost 4 bases and the J gene lost 2 bases, with 13 bases spanning the gap. Germline V CDR1 and CDR2: SGHRS, YFSETQ. The CDR3 nucleotides read TGCGCCAGCAGCACAAGTAACAGTGCCTACGAGCAGTACTTC. This gives the protein CASSTSNSAYEQYF.

V is TRBV11-3 and J is TRBJ1-1, with no clear D. The ends were cut back, 0 bases at V and 10 bases at J, with 9 bases in the middle. Germline V gene sequence: CDR1 SGHNT, CDR2 YENEEA. The CDR3 has 12 amino acids. The CDR3 region is CASSLDHGRAFF. The CDR3 DNA reads as TGTGCCAGCAGCTTAGATCATGGCCGAGCTTTCTTT.

V usage is TRBV27 and J usage is TRBJ2-7, with a tentative D call TRBD2 (6 bases). The germline V gene encodes CDR1 MNHEY and CDR2 SMNVEV (reference sequence). Trimming removed 5 bases from V and 3 bases from J, with 23 bases in between. The CDR3 runs 17 residues. The chain's CDR3 is CASSPLHLGRIDYEQYF. Here the CDR3 DNA reads TGTGCCAGCAGTCCCTTACACCTGGGGAGGATAGACTACGAGCAGTACTTC.

The rearrangement links TRBV7-8 to TRBJ1-6; possible D gene TRBD1, 6 bases. V lost 1 base and J 6 bases, leaving 10 bases between the germline ends. Germline V gene lookup returns CDR1 SGHVS and CDR2 FQNEAQ. The CDR3 has 15 amino acids. The CDR3 region has the DNA TGTGCCAGCAGCTTAGTACAGGGCTTTAATTCACCCCTCCACTTT. It encodes CASSLVQGFNSPLHF.

This chain connects TRBV13 to TRBJ1-1; 11 bases line up with TRBD1. The V segment lost 3 bases and the J segment 5 bases; nucleotides outside the gene matches: 5. The CDR3 contains 15 residues. CDR1 is PRHDT and CDR2 is FYEKMQ in the germline V gene (reference sequence). CDR3 residues: CASSFPDRGRTEAFF. The CDR3 DNA reads as TGTGCCAGCAGCTTCCCGGACAGGGGGCGGACTGAAGCTTTCTTT.

V is TRBV7-3 and J is TRBJ2-2, with D maybe TRBD2 (5 bases). V was clipped by 0 bases and J by 6 bases, with 17 bases between them. The CDR3 has 17 amino acids. The V gene's germline CDR1 is SGHTA and CDR2 FQGTGA. This CDR3 is CASSLTLERRVAGELFF. The DNA for the CDR3 is TGTGCCAGCAGCTTAACTCTAGAGAGGCGGGTAGCCGGGGAGCTGTTTTTT.

The rearrangement links TRBV19 to TRBJ1-2, with D perhaps TRBD1 (5 bases). V dropped 1 base and J dropped 4 bases, with 13 bases sitting between them. CDR1 is LNHDA and CDR2 is SQIVND in the germline V gene (reference sequence). The CDR3 consists of 15 residues. The CDR3 is CASSIVPRDSYGYTF. The CDR3 DNA reads as TGTGCCAGTAGTATAGTCCCCAGGGATAGCTATGGCTACACCTTC.

As regards this clone: A junction end diverges from the germline sequence, so it may reflect a read error. The rearrangement uses TRBV7-9 and TRBJ1-5; D may be TRBD1 (5 bases). This CDR3 is 16 amino acids long. Germline V gives CDR1 SEHNR, CDR2 FQNEAQ (reference sequence). The CDR3 nucleotides read TGTTCCAGCAGCCCTGGGGGGGTTAAGGACAATCAGCCCCAGCATTTT. This sequence encodes CSSSPGGVKDNQPQHF.

The chain links TRBV7-8 to TRBJ1-3; maybe TRBD1 (6 bases). Between the trimmed V and J ends, which lost 9 bases and 0 bases, there was a span of 12 bases. The CDR3 length is 14 residues. From germline, CDR1 is SGHVS and CDR2 FQNEAQ. CDR3 coding DNA: TGTGCCAGTAGACAGGCTGACTCTGGAAACACCATATATTTT. This encodes CASRQADSGNTIYF. The full variable domain, completed using reference TRBV7-8 and TRBJ1-3, is GAGVSQSPRYKVAKRGQDVALRCDPISGHVSLFWYQQALGQGPEFLTYFQNEAQLDKSGLPSDRFFAERPEGSVSTLKIQRTQQEDSAVYLCASRQADSGNTIYFGEGSWLTVV.

The chain recombines TRBV7-3 with TRBJ2-5; 7 bases line up with TRBD1. The J call could be wrong; TRBJ2-7 is a better fit for the DNA end. Germline assignment: CDR1 SGHTA and CDR2 FQGTGA. This CDR3 has 15 amino acids. This chain's CDR3 is CASSYSGTASYEQYF. CDR3 DNA sequence: TGTGCCAGCAGCTACTCCGGGACAGCTAGCTACGAGCAGTACTTC.

V is TRBV7-9 and J is TRBJ1-1; maybe TRBD1 (6 bases). The germline gives CDR1 SEHNR, CDR2 FQNEAQ (reference sequence). CDR3 size: 13 residues. Trimming stripped 8 bases from V and 1 base from J, with 11 bases between. The CDR3 DNA is TGTGCCAGCTGCAAAGGGGGGAACACTGAAGCTTTCTTT. It encodes CASCKGGNTEAFF.

The rearrangement uses TRBV10-1 and TRBJ1-2; 9 nucleotides align to TRBD1. Germline-derived CDR1 and CDR2 are WNHNN and SYGVQD (reference sequence). The CDR3 contains 13 residues. With 4 bases clipped from V and 6 bases from J, the junction kept 3 bases outside the gene matches. CDR3 loop: CASSGDRVDGYTF. The CDR3 coding sequence is TGCGCCAGCAGTGGGGACAGGGTGGATGGCTACACCTTC.

As to this clone: Other DNA sequences in this sample translate to the same CDR3. The CDR3: CVSKEDAAYEQYF. CDR3 sequence (DNA): TGTGTTAGCAAGGAGGACGCGGCATACGAGCAGTACTTC. The chain employs TRBV2 and TRBJ2-7, with a weak D call TRBD2 (5 bases). This CDR3 has 13 amino acids. The germline V gene has CDR1 SNHLY and CDR2 FYNNEI. The full variable domain, completed using reference TRBV2 and TRBJ2-7, is EPEVTQTPSHQVTQMGQEVILRCVPISNHLYFYWYRQILGQKVEFLVSFYNNEISEKSEIFDDQFSVERPDGSNFTLKIRSTKLEDSAMYFCVSKEDAAYEQYFGPGTRLTVT.

This clone showed up just once. The J gene is TRBJ2-3, the V gene TRBV4-1, with 8 bases identical to TRBD2. The CDR3 covers 15 residues. CDR1 is MGHRA, CDR2 YSYEKL, per germline. V lost 6 bases, J lost 2 bases, and 7 bases stayed unmatched. CDR3 in DNA: TGCGCCAGCAGAGAACTAGCGGCCTACACAGATACGCAGTATTTT. Translation gives CASRELAAYTDTQYF.